The clone carrying this T cell receptor beta chain was detected many times. The study excluded patients with uncontrolled infection, other autoimmune disease, pregnancy or lactation. The diagnoses drew upon clinical symptoms, serum thyroxine and TRAb, thyroid ultrasound and orbital computed tomography. This entry belongs to a study of T cells in Graves' hyperthyroidism and ophthalmopathy. V lost 6 bases and J 9 bases, leaving 9 bases between the germline ends. Germline CDR1 and CDR2: MDHEN and SYDVKM. CDR3 size: 12 residues. Amplification of TCR beta CDR3 regions used RNA as the template. The HTBI primer set served for first-round RT-PCR of the TCR CDR3. TCRdb re-analysed the multiplex PCR reads in MiXCR, keeping a single row per CDR3 protein. The data contain approximately 600,000 distinct CDR3 sequences, less than 25% of them singletons.

The sequence was obtained from a man between 25 and 39 years old with Graves' ophthalmopathy. What was sequenced was blood. The V and J genes are TRBV28 and TRBJ1-6, with no clear D. CDR3 coding DNA: TGTGCCAGCAGGCCATCGGGTTCACCCCTCCACTTT. It specifies CASRPSGSPLHF.